This TCR beta chain was sequenced in a study of siplizumab effects on memory and regulatory T cells (dated by TCRdb to about 2019). For context, the study as a whole: The effect of the anti-CD2 antibody siplizumab on alloreactive T-cell subsets was examined in allogeneic mixed lymphocyte reactions constructed from human PBMCs.

Sorted unstimulated T cells and proliferating T cells recovered from mixed lymphocyte reactions were subjected to TCRbeta CDR3 sequencing. Fresh whole blood from ten HLA-typed healthy donors served as the source for isolating PBMCs. Unstimulated CD4+ non-regulatory T cells were FACS-sorted to map the origin of alloreactive clones. As to this clone: Its antigen is currently not known. No base quality values were provided; no much bigger clone lies one nucleotide off.

CDR1 and CDR2, looked up from the germline V gene, are LGHNT and FRNRAP. The CDR3 measures 13 amino acids from cysteine to phenylalanine. Only the CDR3 DNA stays, 39 bases, in frame from base 1. Trimming leaves V shorter by 1 base and J shorter by 9 bases, with the junction holding 3 bases beyond the gene matches. Receptor amplification or capture employed the immunoSEQ multiplex PCR assay. Each sample had around 100,000 TCR templates assayed by the deep sequencing platform. Genomic DNA extracted from sorted T cells was used for TCRbeta CDR3 sequencing. Per the original workflow: The R programming language was used for clonal analysis of TCRbeta CDR3 data. Alloreactive CD4+ and CD8+ clones were defined by comparing unstimulated samples with post-reaction CFSE-low samples. By matching sequences to the repertoires of sorted unstimulated Treg and non-Treg cells, each alloreactive CD4+ clone was assigned a regulatory or non-regulatory origin. What TCRdb holds here is the immuneACCESS table cut down to in-frame rearrangements. Part of the clones is not present; checked against another copy, under half of the missing clones reflect an unresolved V gene, and the others are unexplained. The V and J calls and clone size are taken from that table; D and trimming were inferred from the DNA. The sample table records about 100,000 clones; 94% of these occur just once. The ten largest make up approximately 1.5% of the sample.

General findings and caveats noted by the study authors: Whether proliferating Tregs from siplizumab cultures actually had suppressive function was not functionally confirmed. Because sequences at frequencies below about 10^-5 were poorly captured, only a minor fraction of alloreactive clones could be mapped back to unstimulated subsets. A naive or memory phenotype could not be assigned to roughly 75-97% of proliferating CD4+ or CD8+ clones. Siplizumab significantly lowered the cumulative frequency of alloreactive sequences that could be traced to unstimulated CD4+ memory T cells. Compared with memory T cells, unstimulated naive T cells appeared more diverse, and naive cells seemed to make a substantial contribution to the alloresponse. Among mappable alloreactive CD4+ clones, an average Treg-derived fraction of over 60% was observed with siplizumab, compared with more than 25% in control reactions.

The source material was non-Treg CD4+ T cells sorted from blood. The intended sense of this specimen's cell subset or site label: FACS-sorted unstimulated CD4+ non-regulatory T cells. The source of this sequence is a human donor in good health. The receptor chain draws on TRBV12-5 and TRBJ2-1, and 7 junctional nucleotides match TRBD2. The CDR3 amino acid sequence is: CASGLGGEGEQFF. The DNA sequence is as follows: TGTGCTAGTGGTTTGGGAGGGGAGGGTGAGCAGTTCTTC.